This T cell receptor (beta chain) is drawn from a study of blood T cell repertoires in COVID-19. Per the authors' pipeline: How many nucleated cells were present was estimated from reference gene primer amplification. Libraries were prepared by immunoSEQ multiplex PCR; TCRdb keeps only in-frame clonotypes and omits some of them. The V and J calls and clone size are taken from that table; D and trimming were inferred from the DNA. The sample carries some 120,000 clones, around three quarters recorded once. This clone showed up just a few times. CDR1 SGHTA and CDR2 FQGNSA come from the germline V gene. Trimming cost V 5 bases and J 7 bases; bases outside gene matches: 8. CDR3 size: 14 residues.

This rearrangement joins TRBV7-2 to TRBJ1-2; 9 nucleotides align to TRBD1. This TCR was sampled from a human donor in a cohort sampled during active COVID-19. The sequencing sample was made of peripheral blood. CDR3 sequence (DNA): TGTGCCAGCAGCCCGACAGGGGGAAGGGCTGGCTACACCTTC. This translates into CASSPTGGRAGYTF.